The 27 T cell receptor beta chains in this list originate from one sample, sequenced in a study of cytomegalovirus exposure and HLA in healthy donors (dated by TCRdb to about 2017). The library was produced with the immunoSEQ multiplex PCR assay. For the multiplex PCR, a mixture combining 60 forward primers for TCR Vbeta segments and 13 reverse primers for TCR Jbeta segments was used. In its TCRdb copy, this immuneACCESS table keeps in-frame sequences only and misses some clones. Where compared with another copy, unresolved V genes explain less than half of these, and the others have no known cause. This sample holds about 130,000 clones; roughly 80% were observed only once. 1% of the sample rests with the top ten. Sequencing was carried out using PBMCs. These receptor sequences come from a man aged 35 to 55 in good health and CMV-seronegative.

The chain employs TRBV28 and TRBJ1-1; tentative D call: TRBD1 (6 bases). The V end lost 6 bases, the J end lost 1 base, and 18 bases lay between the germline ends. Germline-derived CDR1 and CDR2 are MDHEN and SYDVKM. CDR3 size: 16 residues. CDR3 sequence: CASSPAGGRRNTEAFF. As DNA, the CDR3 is TGTGCCAGCAGCCCGGCGGGGGGGCGCAGGAACACTGAAGCTTTCTTT.

The CDR3, as DNA: TGTGCCAGCACCGGGACAGGGGGATACGAGCAGTACTTC. Its protein product is CASTGTGGYEQYF. J is TRBJ2-7 and V is TRBV6-5, with 11 bases that match TRBD1. With 7 bases clipped from V and 4 bases from J, the junction kept 3 bases outside the gene matches. The CDR3 is made up of 13 amino acids. In germline, CDR1 is MNHEY, CDR2 SVGAGI.

CDR3 nucleotides: TGTGCCAGCAGTGAAAGCGGGGGGGTGAAGCAGCCCCAGCATTTT. Amino acids: CASSESGGVKQPQHF. J is TRBJ1-5 and V is TRBV6-1; D is possibly TRBD1 (5 bases). V was pared by 2 bases and J by 7 bases, with 15 bases between. From germline, CDR1 is MNHNS and CDR2 SASEGT. The CDR3 runs 15 residues.

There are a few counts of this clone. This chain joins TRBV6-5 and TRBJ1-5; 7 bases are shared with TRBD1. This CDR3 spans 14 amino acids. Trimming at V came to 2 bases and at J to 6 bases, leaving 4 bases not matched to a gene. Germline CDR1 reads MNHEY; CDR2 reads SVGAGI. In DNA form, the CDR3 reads TGTGCCAGCAGTTACCGAGGGGGCGGTCAGCCCCAGCATTTT. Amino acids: CASSYRGGGQPQHF.

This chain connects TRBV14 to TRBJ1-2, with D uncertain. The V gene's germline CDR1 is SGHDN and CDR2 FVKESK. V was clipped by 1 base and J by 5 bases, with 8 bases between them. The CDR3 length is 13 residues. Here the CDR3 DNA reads TGTGCCAGCAGCCAAGGCCTTAGTTATGGCTACACCTTC. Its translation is CASSQGLSYGYTF.

CDR3 protein: CASNSPIETQYF. Here the CDR3 DNA reads TGTGCCAGCAATTCCCCCATAGAGACCCAGTACTTC. V gene TRBV27 combines with J gene TRBJ2-5; D unclear. With 7 bases removed from V and 4 bases from J, the gap between germline ends came to 10 bases. The CDR3 totals 12 residues. Germline loops: CDR1 MNHEY, CDR2 SMNVEV (reference sequence).

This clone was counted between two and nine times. The CDR3 here is CASSLMAAMRYTEAFF. The CDR3 nucleotides read TGTGCCAGCAGCTTAATGGCAGCTATGCGGTACACTGAAGCTTTCTTT. The rearrangement uses TRBV7-3 and TRBJ1-1; D is unresolved. V dropped 1 base and J dropped 3 bases, with 15 bases sitting between them. The germline gives CDR1 SGHTA, CDR2 FQGTGA. This CDR3 is 16 amino acids long.

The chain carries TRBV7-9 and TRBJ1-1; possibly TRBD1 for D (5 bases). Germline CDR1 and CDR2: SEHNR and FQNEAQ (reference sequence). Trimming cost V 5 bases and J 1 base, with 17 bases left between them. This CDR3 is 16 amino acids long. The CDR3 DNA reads TGTGCCAGCAGCCCAAAACAGGACGGTTGGAACACTGAAGCTTTCTTT. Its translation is CASSPKQDGWNTEAFF. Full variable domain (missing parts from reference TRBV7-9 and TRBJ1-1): DTGVSQNPRHKITKRGQNVTFRCDPISEHNRLYWYRQTLGQGPEFLTYFQNEAQLEKSRLLSDRFSAERPKGSFSTLEIQRTEQGDSAMYLCASSPKQDGWNTEAFFGQGTRLTVV.

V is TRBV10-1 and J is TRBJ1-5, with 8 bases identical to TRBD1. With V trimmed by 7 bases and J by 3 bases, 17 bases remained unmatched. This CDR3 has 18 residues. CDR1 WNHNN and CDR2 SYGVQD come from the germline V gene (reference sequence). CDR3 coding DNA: TGCGCCAGCAACCCCTCGGGGGAGAACAGGGGGAACAATCAGCCCCAGCATTTT. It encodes CASNPSGENRGNNQPQHF.

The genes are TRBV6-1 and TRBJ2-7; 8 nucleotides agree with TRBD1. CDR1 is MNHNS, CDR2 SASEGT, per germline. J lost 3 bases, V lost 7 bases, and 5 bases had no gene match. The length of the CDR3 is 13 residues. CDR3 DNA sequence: TGTGCCAGCAATCCAGGGGGCGGCTACGAGCAGTACTTC. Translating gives CASNPGGGYEQYF.

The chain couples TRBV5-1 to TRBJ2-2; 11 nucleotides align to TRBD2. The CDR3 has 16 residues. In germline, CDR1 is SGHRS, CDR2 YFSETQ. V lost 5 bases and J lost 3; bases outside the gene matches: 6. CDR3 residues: CASSFSGRADTGELFF. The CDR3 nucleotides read TGCGCCAGCAGTTTTAGCGGGAGGGCCGACACCGGGGAGCTGTTTTTT.

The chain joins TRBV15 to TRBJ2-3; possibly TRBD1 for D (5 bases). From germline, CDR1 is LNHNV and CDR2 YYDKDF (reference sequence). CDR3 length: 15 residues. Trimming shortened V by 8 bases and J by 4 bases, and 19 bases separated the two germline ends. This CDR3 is CATSRVLGAPDTQYF. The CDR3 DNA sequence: TGTGCCACCTCCAGGGTTCTCGGCGCCCCAGATACGCAGTATTTT. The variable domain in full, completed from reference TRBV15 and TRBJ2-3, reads DAMVIQNPRYQVTQFGKPVTLSCSQTLNHNVMYWYQQKSSQAPKLLFHYYDKDFNNEADTPDNFQSRRPNTSFCFLDIRSPGLGDTAMYLCATSRVLGAPDTQYFGPGTRLTVL.

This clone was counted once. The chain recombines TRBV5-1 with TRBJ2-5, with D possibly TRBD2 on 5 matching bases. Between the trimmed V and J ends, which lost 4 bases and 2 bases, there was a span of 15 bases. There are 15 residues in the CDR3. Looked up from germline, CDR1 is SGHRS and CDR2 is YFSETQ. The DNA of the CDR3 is TGCGCCAGCAGCCTCACGGGGATGCCTCAAGAGACCCAGTACTTC. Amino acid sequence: CASSLTGMPQETQYF. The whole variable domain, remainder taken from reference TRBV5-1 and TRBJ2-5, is KAGVTQTPRYLIKTRGQQVTLSCSPISGHRSVSWYQQTPGQGLQFLFEYFSETQRNKGNFPGRFSGRQFSNSRSEMNVSTLELGDSALYLCASSLTGMPQETQYFGPGTRLLVL.

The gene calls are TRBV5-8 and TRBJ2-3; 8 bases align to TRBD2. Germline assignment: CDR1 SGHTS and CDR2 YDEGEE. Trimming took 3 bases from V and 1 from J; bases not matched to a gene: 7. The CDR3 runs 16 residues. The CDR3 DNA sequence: TGTGCCAGCAGCTCGGGGGGGAAGTGGGGCACAGATACGCAGTATTTT. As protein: CASSSGGKWGTDTQYF.

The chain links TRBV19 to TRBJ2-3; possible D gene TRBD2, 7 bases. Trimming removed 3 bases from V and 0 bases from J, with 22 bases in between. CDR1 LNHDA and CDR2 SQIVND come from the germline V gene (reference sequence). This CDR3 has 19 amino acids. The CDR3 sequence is CASSIAPRGGGRSTDTQYF. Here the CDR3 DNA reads TGTGCCAGTAGTATCGCCCCTCGGGGAGGGGGTCGTAGCACAGATACGCAGTATTTT.

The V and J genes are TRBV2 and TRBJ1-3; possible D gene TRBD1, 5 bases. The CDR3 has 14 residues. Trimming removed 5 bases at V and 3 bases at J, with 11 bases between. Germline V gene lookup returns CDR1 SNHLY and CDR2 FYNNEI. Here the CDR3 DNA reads TGTGCCAGCAGTCTCAGGGAACTTGGAAACACCATATATTTT. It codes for CASSLRELGNTIYF.

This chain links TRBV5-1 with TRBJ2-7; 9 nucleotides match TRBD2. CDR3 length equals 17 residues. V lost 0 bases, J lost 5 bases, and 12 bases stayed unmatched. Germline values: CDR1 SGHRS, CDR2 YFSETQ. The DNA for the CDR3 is TGCGCCAGCAGCTTGGCCTCTAGCGGGACACTTCTGGACGAGCAGTACTTC. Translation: CASSLASSGTLLDEQYF.

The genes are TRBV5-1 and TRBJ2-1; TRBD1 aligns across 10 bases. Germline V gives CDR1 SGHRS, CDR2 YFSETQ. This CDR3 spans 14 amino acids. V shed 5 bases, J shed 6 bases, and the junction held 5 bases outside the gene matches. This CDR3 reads CASRGTGAINEQFF. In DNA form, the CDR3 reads TGCGCCAGCAGAGGGACAGGGGCGATCAATGAGCAGTTCTTC.

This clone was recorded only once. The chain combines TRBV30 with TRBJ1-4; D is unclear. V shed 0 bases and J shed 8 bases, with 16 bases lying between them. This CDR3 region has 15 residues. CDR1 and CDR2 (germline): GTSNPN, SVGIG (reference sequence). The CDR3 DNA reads TGTGCCTGGAGTGTACTCGGGGAGGTTAAGGAAAAACTGTTTTTT. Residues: CAWSVLGEVKEKLFF.

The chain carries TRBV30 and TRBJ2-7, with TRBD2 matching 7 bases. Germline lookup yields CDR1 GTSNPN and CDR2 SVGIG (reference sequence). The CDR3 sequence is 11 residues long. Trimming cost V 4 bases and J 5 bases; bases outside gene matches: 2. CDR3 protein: CAWTGGDEQYF. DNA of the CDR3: TGTGCCTGGACGGGGGGTGACGAGCAGTACTTC.

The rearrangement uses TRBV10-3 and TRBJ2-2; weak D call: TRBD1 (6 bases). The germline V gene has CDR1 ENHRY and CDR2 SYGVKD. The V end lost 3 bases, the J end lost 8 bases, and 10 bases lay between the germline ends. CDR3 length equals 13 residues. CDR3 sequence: CAISEVGQGELFF. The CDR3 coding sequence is TGTGCCATCAGTGAAGTCGGACAGGGGGAGCTGTTTTTT.

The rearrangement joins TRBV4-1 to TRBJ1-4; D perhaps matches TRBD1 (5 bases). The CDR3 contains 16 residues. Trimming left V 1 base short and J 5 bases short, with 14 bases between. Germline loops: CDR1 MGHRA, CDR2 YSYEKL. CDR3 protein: CASSQGGGGENEKLFF. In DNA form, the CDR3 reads TGCGCCAGCAGCCAAGGGGGGGGAGGAGAGAATGAAAAACTGTTTTTT.

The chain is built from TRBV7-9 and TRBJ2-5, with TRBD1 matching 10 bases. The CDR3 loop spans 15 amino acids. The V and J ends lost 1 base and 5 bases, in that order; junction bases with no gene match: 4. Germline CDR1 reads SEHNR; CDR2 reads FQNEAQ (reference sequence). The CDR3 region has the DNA TGTGCCAGCAGCTTAGTGGGACAGGGGATCGAGACCCAGTACTTC. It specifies CASSLVGQGIETQYF.

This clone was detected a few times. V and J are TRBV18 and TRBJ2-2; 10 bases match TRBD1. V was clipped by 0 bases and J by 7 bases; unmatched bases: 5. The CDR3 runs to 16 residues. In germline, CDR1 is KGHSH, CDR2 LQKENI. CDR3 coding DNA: TGTGCCAGCTCACCACCAGAGACAGGGGGCCACGGGGAGCTGTTTTTT. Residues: CASSPPETGGHGELFF.

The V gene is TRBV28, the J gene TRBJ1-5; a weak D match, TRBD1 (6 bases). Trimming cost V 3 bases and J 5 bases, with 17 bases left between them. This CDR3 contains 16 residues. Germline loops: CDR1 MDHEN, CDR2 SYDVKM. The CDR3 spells CASSFPGTPDYQPQHF. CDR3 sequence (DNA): TGTGCCAGCAGTTTCCCCGGGACACCGGATTATCAGCCCCAGCATTTT.

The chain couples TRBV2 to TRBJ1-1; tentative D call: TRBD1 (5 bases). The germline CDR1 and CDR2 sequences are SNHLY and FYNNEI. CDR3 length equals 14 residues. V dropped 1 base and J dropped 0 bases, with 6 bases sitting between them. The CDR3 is CASSEGQLNTEAFF. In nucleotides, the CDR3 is TGTGCCAGCAGTGAAGGACAGTTGAACACTGAAGCTTTCTTT.

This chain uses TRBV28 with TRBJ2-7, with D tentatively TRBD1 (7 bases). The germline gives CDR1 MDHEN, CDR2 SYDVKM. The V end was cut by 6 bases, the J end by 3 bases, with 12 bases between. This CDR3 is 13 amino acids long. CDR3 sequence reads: CASSRGTDYEQYF. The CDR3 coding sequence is TGTGCCAGCAGCCGCGGGACAGACTACGAGCAGTACTTC.